Listed below are T cell receptor beta chains from one sample, sequenced in a study of blood T cell repertoires in COVID-19. The table came from immunoSEQ multiplex PCR; TCRdb's copy has only in-frame clones and leaves some out. The sample consists of 200,000 or so clones, about nine tenths of them appearing once. Input material: peripheral blood. Receptor source: a man in his 70s with active or convalescent COVID-19. Each CDR3 is given with its conserved first and last residue. The order of the fields is J gene, V gene, CDR3 protein.

TRBJ1-2 TRBV6-2/TRBV6-3 CASSYTRGVTGPNYGYTF
TRBJ2-2 TRBV18 CASSQPGQGTGELFF
TRBJ1-5 TRBV10-3 CAISESPGQPQHF
TRBJ2-3 TRBV24-1 CATSDFFERGGRNTQYF
TRBJ2-3 TRBV5-1 CASSWTGLGTDTQYF
TRBJ2-1 TRBV7-2 CASSFTSGGANEQFF
TRBJ2-3 TRBV7-9 CASSFGTSGSTDTQYF
TRBJ2-2 TRBV6-5 CASSYAGGGTGELFF
TRBJ2-7 TRBV28 CASSTNRGARASSYEQYF
TRBJ2-1 TRBV19 CASSLGQGAYNEQFF
TRBJ2-5 TRBV7-9 CASSSQRGLQETQYF
TRBJ2-7 TRBV7-2 CASSLTTSGRGYEQYF
TRBJ1-5 TRBV6-1 CASSEGDRGYQPQHF
TRBJ2-3 TRBV5-1 CASSLVGGGADTQYF
TRBJ1-2 TRBV24-1 CATSGSGLDYGYTF
TRBJ2-2 TRBV27 CASRTGTSGGELFF
TRBJ2-7 TRBV7-2 CASSPSQGGPYEQYF
TRBJ2-3 TRBV9 CASSVGKGREGHADTQYF
TRBJ2-7 TRBV5-6 CASSSWGGSHEQYF
TRBJ1-3 TRBV15 CATRRGSGNTIYF
TRBJ2-5 TRBV3-1/TRBV3-2 CASSQGDRVYLGQETQYF
TRBJ2-3 TRBV4-3 CASSQEGLAGSYTQYF
TRBJ1-6 TRBV2 CASSDALRVSPLHF
TRBJ2-3 TRBV11-3 CASSKAGTASTDTQYF
TRBJ2-3 TRBV21-1 CASSKLAGGSVSTDTQYF
TRBJ2-1 TRBV28 CASSDEFNEQFF
TRBJ2-7 TRBV19 CASSINRGSYEQYF
TRBJ2-3 TRBV5-1 CASSLVAPGTGGEDTQYF
TRBJ2-1 TRBV6-2/TRBV6-3 CASSSTGGVRNEQFF
TRBJ2-2 TRBV19 CASSSPRTGAFTGELFF
TRBJ1-2 TRBV13 CASSAGQGSLGYTF
TRBJ2-3 TRBV11-2 CASSLETGTGRDTQYF
TRBJ1-2 TRBV30 CAWARQETVYGYTF
TRBJ1-5 TRBV24-1 CATRGQGNQPQHF
TRBJ1-2 TRBV7-9 CASSPTGASGYGYTF
TRBJ1-2 TRBV5-1 CASSDRGGYYGYTF
TRBJ1-2 TRBV7-2 CASSLVTGVVTGGYTF
TRBJ2-7 TRBV7-8 CASSLRLASYEQYF
TRBJ1-1 TRBV7-2 CASSLGGVTGTEAFF
TRBJ1-2 TRBV2 CASSESPYGYTF
TRBJ1-1 TRBV7-8 CASSPGQGNTEAFF
TRBJ2-3 TRBV29-1 CSALPSTGNSDTQYF
TRBJ2-1 TRBV10-2 CASSEDQGIYNEQFF
TRBJ1-2 TRBV7-8 CASSSVTGENYGYTF
TRBJ2-1 TRBV27 CASSSIALRSNEQFF